The rows below give T cell receptor beta chains drawn from one sample of a study of CD8+ T cells in alopecia areata. The repertoire was sequenced with immunoSEQ multiplex PCR; TCRdb's copy has only in-frame clones and lacks some. The profile shows 150,000 or so clones, about 71% of them singletons. This sample comprised CD4+ T cells sorted from blood, obtained at week 4, from a patient treated with tofacitinib. These receptors originate from a human donor with alopecia areata. Both conserved end residues are part of each CDR3. A D gene is named only where the DNA matches it firmly. Clone size is stated in some rows and not others, as once, few, many or a class when expanded.

CDR3 length,clone size,J gene,D gene,V gene,CDR3 protein,CDR3 DNA
13,-,TRBJ1-6,-,TRBV30,CAWSEWDSNSLHF,TGTGCCTGGAGTGAGTGGGACTCCAATTCCCTCCACTTT
15,few,TRBJ2-5,-,TRBV9,CASSVQSSRQETQYF,TGTGCCAGCAGCGTTCAGTCGAGCAGGCAAGAGACCCAGTACTTC
14,few,TRBJ2-1,-,TRBV5-1,CASSLSGSYNEQFF,TGCGCCAGCAGCTTGTCGGGCTCCTACAATGAGCAGTTCTTC
12,-,TRBJ1-5,-,TRBV2,CASSLSNQPQHF,TGTGCCAGCAGTCTCAGCAATCAGCCCCAGCATTTT
14,-,TRBJ2-5,-,TRBV7-9,CASSPRFQQETQYF,TGTGCCAGCAGCCCCCGGTTCCAGCAAGAGACCCAGTACTTC
14,-,TRBJ1-6,-,TRBV30,CACGTTYRDSPLHF,TGTGCCTGTGGGACGACCTATCGGGATTCACCCCTCCACTTT
15,few,TRBJ2-1,-,TRBV29-1,CSVGPGPSSYNEQFF,TGCAGCGTTGGGCCAGGGCCGAGCTCCTACAATGAGCAGTTCTTC
14,-,TRBJ2-5,-,TRBV30,CAWSVTGGQETQYF,TGTGCCTGGAGTGTAACGGGTGGCCAAGAGACCCAGTACTTC
13,-,TRBJ2-7,TRBD1,TRBV25-1,CASIRTGGGEQYF,TGTGCCAGCATTCGGACAGGTGGGGGCGAGCAGTACTTC
16,-,TRBJ1-2,-,TRBV27,CASSLGPPTANYGYTF,TGTGCCAGCAGTTTAGGACCGCCTACAGCTAACTATGGCTACACCTTC
13,many,TRBJ2-3,-,TRBV5-1,CASSLGGTDTQYF,TGCGCCAGCAGCTTGGGGGGGACAGATACGCAGTATTTT
15,-,TRBJ2-3,-,TRBV5-1,CASSPWDASTDTQYF,TGCGCCAGCAGTCCCTGGGATGCTAGCACAGATACGCAGTATTTT
16,-,TRBJ2-3,-,TRBV4-1,CASSQVDLLSTDTQYF,TGCGCCAGCAGCCAAGTCGACCTTCTAAGCACAGATACGCAGTATTTT
12,once,TRBJ2-5,-,TRBV29-1,CSVRAGQETQYF,TGCAGCGTCCGGGCAGGGCAAGAGACCCAGTACTTC
15,few,TRBJ2-3,TRBD2,TRBV29-1,CSVAGTSGGTDTQYF,TGCAGCGTTGCTGGGACTAGCGGGGGAACGGATACGCAGTATTTT
14,few,TRBJ2-3,-,TRBV29-1,CSVAEDYRTDTQYF,TGCAGCGTTGCAGAGGACTATCGCACAGATACGCAGTATTTT
14,-,TRBJ1-5,-,TRBV30,CAWSGPGVLSPQHF,TGTGCCTGGAGTGGGCCGGGGGTCCTTTCGCCCCAGCATTTT
13,-,TRBJ2-1,-,TRBV29-1,CSGDFLGRHEQFF,TGCAGCGGGGACTTCTTGGGTAGGCATGAGCAGTTCTTC
10,-,TRBJ1-2,-,TRBV20-1,CSAYNYGYTF,TGCAGTGCCTATAACTATGGCTACACCTTC
14,-,TRBJ1-3,-,TRBV27,CASSGSSSGNTIYF,TGTGCCAGCAGTGGCAGCAGCTCTGGAAACACCATATATTTT
16,-,TRBJ2-2,TRBD2,TRBV11-1,CASSQRGGLFTGELFF,TGTGCCAGCAGCCAGCGGGGGGGCCTCTTTACCGGGGAGCTGTTTTTT
14,-,TRBJ2-7,-,TRBV5-1,CASSLARRAYEQYF,TGCGCCAGCAGCTTAGCCAGAAGGGCCTACGAGCAGTACTTC
13,few,TRBJ2-5,-,TRBV5-1,CASSPDNQETQYF,TGCGCCAGCAGCCCAGACAACCAAGAGACCCAGTACTTC
15,-,TRBJ2-2,TRBD2,TRBV19,CASTPLAGVGGELFF,TGTGCCAGTACCCCCTTAGCGGGGGTTGGCGGGGAGCTGTTTTTT
13,-,TRBJ2-5,-,TRBV30,CAWSVSRGETQYF,TGTGCCTGGAGTGTATCCAGGGGAGAGACCCAGTACTTC
13,-,TRBJ2-7,-,TRBV7-2,CASSLAYSYEQYF,TGTGCCAGCAGCTTAGCGTACTCCTACGAGCAGTACTTC
13,once,TRBJ1-6,-,TRBV7-3,CASSLRQNSPLHF,TGTGCCAGCAGCCTCCGGCAGAATTCACCCCTCCACTTT
13,-,TRBJ2-1,-,TRBV5-6,CASSFTGRGEQFF,TGTGCCAGCAGCTTTACAGGGCGGGGCGAGCAGTTCTTC
14,-,TRBJ1-2,-,TRBV5-6,CASSLVSADYGYTF,TGTGCCAGCAGCTTGGTGTCGGCGGACTATGGCTACACCTTC
14,-,TRBJ1-5,-,TRBV30,CAWSLTGSNQPQHF,TGTGCCTGGAGCCTCACAGGGAGCAATCAGCCCCAGCATTTT
16,-,TRBJ1-6,TRBD1,TRBV25-1,CASSDGQGPFSSPLHF,TGTGCCAGCAGTGACGGACAGGGGCCATTTAGTTCACCCCTCCACTTT
13,-,TRBJ1-3,-,TRBV6-6,CASLRGTGNTIYF,TGTGCCAGCCTTCGGGGAACCGGAAACACCATATATTTT
11,-,TRBJ2-1,-,TRBV5-1,CASSISNEQFF,TGCGCCAGCAGCATTTCCAATGAGCAGTTCTTC
16,-,TRBJ1-3,-,TRBV18,CASSSSPGGGGNTIYF,TGTGCCAGCTCATCTTCACCTGGGGGAGGAGGAAACACCATATATTTT
16,few,TRBJ2-3,TRBD2,TRBV7-9,CASSLGEGRHTDTQYF,TGTGCCAGCAGCCTGGGGGAGGGTAGACACACAGATACGCAGTATTTT
17,-,TRBJ2-6,TRBD1,TRBV4-1,CASSQGDSLSGANVLTF,TGCGCCAGCAGCCAAGGGGACAGTCTCTCTGGGGCCAACGTCCTGACTTTC
14,-,TRBJ2-3,-,TRBV5-1,CASSTIGDTDTQYF,TGCGCCAGCAGCACGATCGGGGACACAGATACGCAGTATTTT
14,once,TRBJ2-5,TRBD1,TRBV30,CAWSVLGTGRTQYF,TGTGCCTGGAGTGTACTCGGGACAGGGAGGACCCAGTACTTC
16,once,TRBJ2-5,-,TRBV5-4,CASSLPRGAYQETQYF,TGTGCCAGCAGCTTACCTCGGGGGGCGTACCAAGAGACCCAGTACTTC
14,-,TRBJ1-5,-,TRBV6-6,CASSYRARGQPQHF,TGTGCCAGCAGTTACAGGGCCCGGGGTCAGCCCCAGCATTTT
15,-,TRBJ2-3,TRBD2,TRBV27,CASSRGLAGTDTQYF,TGTGCCAGCAGCCGCGGACTAGCGGGCACAGATACGCAGTATTTT
16,few,TRBJ2-6,-,TRBV7-9,CASSSAGDSGANVLTF,TGTGCCAGCAGCTCCGCAGGGGACTCTGGGGCCAACGTCCTGACTTTC
15,-,TRBJ1-2,-,TRBV2,CASSEDLSKNYGYTF,TGTGCCAGCAGTGAAGACCTATCTAAAAACTATGGCTACACCTTC
12,-,TRBJ1-2,-,TRBV25-1,CASTGQFSGYTF,TGTGCCAGCACCGGACAGTTCTCTGGCTACACCTTC
15,-,TRBJ2-6,-,TRBV13,CASSLLGPGANVLTF,TGTGCCAGCAGCCTCCTCGGACCTGGGGCCAACGTCCTGACTTTC
12,-,TRBJ2-3,-,TRBV5-1,CASSLDGDTQYF,TGCGCCAGCAGCTTGGACGGAGATACGCAGTATTTT
15,-,TRBJ1-5,TRBD1,TRBV4-2,CASSRGTGEGQPQHF,TGTGCCAGCAGCCGAGGGACAGGGGAAGGACAGCCCCAGCATTTT
18,-,TRBJ2-4,-,TRBV4-1,CASSPQGRVPLAKNIQYF,TGCGCCAGCAGCCCTCAGGGGCGGGTTCCTTTGGCCAAAAACATTCAGTACTTC
11,few,TRBJ1-2,TRBD1,TRBV7-2,CAVDRAYGYTF,TGTGCGGTAGACAGGGCGTATGGCTACACCTTC
15,-,TRBJ2-7,TRBD2,TRBV13,CASSPLGGGVYEQYF,TGTGCCAGCAGCCCTCTTGGCGGGGGTGTTTACGAGCAGTACTTC